This is a list of T cell receptor beta chains from one sample in a study of T cell responses to AZD1222 COVID-19 vaccine. TCRdb keeps only in-frame clones here, not all; method: immunoSEQ multiplex PCR. Among about 76,000 clones listed, about three quarters were seen once. The sequencing used peripheral blood, collected 28 days after the second dose of the MenACWY control vaccine. The receptors were sampled from an adult who received the MenACWY meningococcal vaccine as a control. Each CDR3 is given with its conserved first and last residue. D genes are given only for firm matches. Part of the rows lack a size; the others show once, few, many or a class for expanded clones.

cdr3_aa cdr3_nt d_call j_call clone_size v_call
CAWSVGMGTEAFF TGTGCCTGGAGTGTGGGAATGGGCACTGAGGCTTTCTTT . TRBJ1-1 . TRBV30
CASSLRGGDGNQPQHF TGTGCCAGCAGCTTACGGGGAGGAGATGGCAATCAGCCCCAGCATTTT . TRBJ1-5 . TRBV7-8
CASSLKDWSSYEQYF TGCGCCAGCAGTCTAAAGGATTGGAGCTCCTACGAGCAGTACTTC . TRBJ2-7 . TRBV5-1
CASSTGKNSPLHF TGTGCCAGCAGTACAGGGAAAAATTCACCCCTCCACTTT . TRBJ1-6 . TRBV12-3/TRBV12-4
CASSESGGLASYNEQFF TGCGCCAGCAGTGAGTCTGGAGGACTAGCGAGCTACAATGAGCAGTTCTTC TRBD2 TRBJ2-1 . TRBV10-1
CASSQPTNGRSAIQYF TGCGCCAGCAGCCAACCAACTAATGGGCGGTCAGCCATTCAGTACTTC . TRBJ2-4 . TRBV4-1
CASGFFGTGQETQYF TGTGCTAGTGGTTTTTTTGGGACAGGCCAAGAGACCCAGTACTTC TRBD1 TRBJ2-5 few TRBV12-5
CASSLSVNSPQHF TGTGCCAGCAGCTTATCTGTGAATTCGCCCCAGCATTTT . TRBJ1-5 many TRBV7-9
CASSLEGSENTIYF TGCGCCAGCAGCTTGGAGGGGAGCGAAAACACCATATATTTT . TRBJ1-3 . TRBV5-1
CASSPTQPTDTQYF TGTGCCAGTAGTCCGACACAACCGACAGATACGCAGTATTTT . TRBJ2-3 . TRBV19
CASSTTSGSYEQYF TGCGCCAGCAGCACCACTAGCGGGAGCTACGAGCAGTACTTC TRBD2 TRBJ2-7 . TRBV5-1
CASSLPNQPQHF TGTGCCAGTAGTTTACCGAATCAGCCCCAGCATTTT . TRBJ1-5 once TRBV19
CASSLERGDNEQFF TGTGCCAGCAGCTTGGAGAGGGGGGACAATGAGCAGTTCTTC . TRBJ2-1 . TRBV5-4
CASSPREGSPGTRTEAFF TGTGCCAGCAGCCCCCGTGAAGGGAGTCCCGGGACAAGGACTGAAGCTTTCTTT . TRBJ1-1 . TRBV7-2
CASSEDVGTGFYEQYF TGTGCCAGCAGTGAAGATGTCGGGACAGGGTTCTACGAGCAGTACTTC TRBD1 TRBJ2-7 . TRBV6-1
CASSEGGLAYNEQFF TGTGCCAGCAGCGAGGGGGGGCTCGCCTACAATGAGCAGTTCTTC . TRBJ2-1 . TRBV5-8
CASSLGSSSYEQYF TGTGCCAGCAGCTTGGGATCTAGCTCCTACGAGCAGTACTTC . TRBJ2-7 few TRBV5-5
CASRTGNEQFF TGCGCCAGCCGGACAGGCAATGAGCAGTTCTTC TRBD1 TRBJ2-1 once TRBV5-1
CASSEYGREGTEAFF TGTGCCAGCAGTGAATATGGCAGGGAGGGCACTGAAGCTTTCTTT . TRBJ1-1 once TRBV25-1
CASSRTSGSSYEQYF TGTGCCAGCAGCCGGACTAGCGGGAGCTCCTACGAGCAGTACTTC TRBD2 TRBJ2-7 few TRBV6-5
CASSREWTGSSYEQYF TGTGCCAGCAGCCGGGAGTGGACAGGGAGCTCCTACGAGCAGTACTTC TRBD1 TRBJ2-7 . TRBV5-5
CASSSRRGIETQYF TGTGCCAGCAGCTCCCGAAGAGGTATAGAGACCCAGTACTTC . TRBJ2-5 . TRBV11-1
CASSTRGRGSYGYTF TGTGCCAGCAGCACCCGGGGCCGGGGGAGTTATGGCTACACCTTC . TRBJ1-2 few TRBV5-4
CASSPQGPSLTYEQYF TGTGCCAGCTCACCACAGGGTCCCTCACTAACCTACGAGCAGTACTTC . TRBJ2-7 . TRBV18
CASSPRGDTYHEQYF TGTGCCAGCAGCCCAAGGGGGGACACCTACCACGAGCAGTACTTC . TRBJ2-7 . TRBV7-9
CASTQTSGSAYNEQFF TGCGCCAGCACCCAGACTAGCGGGAGCGCGTACAATGAGCAGTTCTTC TRBD2 TRBJ2-1 . TRBV5-1
CATPQVAGSSYNEQFF TGTGCCACCCCCCAGGTAGCGGGATCCTCCTACAATGAGCAGTTCTTC TRBD2 TRBJ2-1 few TRBV5-8
CASSYRQNTEAFF TGTGCCAGCAGTTACCGACAGAACACTGAAGCTTTCTTT . TRBJ1-1 . TRBV6-5
CAWSRAGGGTGELFF TGTGCCTGGAGTAGGGCGGGAGGAGGGACCGGGGAGCTGTTTTTT TRBD2 TRBJ2-2 . TRBV30
CASSLGVGWLYGYTF TGTGCCAGCAGTTTGGGGGTTGGGTGGCTCTATGGCTACACCTTC . TRBJ1-2 many TRBV28
CASSPEPGTTNYGYTF TGTGCCAGCAGCCCAGAACCCGGGACGACTAACTATGGCTACACCTTC . TRBJ1-2 . TRBV5-6
CASSLAGVVEQYF TGTGCCAGCAGTTTAGCGGGAGTTGTCGAGCAGTACTTC . TRBJ2-7 . TRBV12-3/TRBV12-4
CASRTTGKDTIYF TGTGCCAGTAGAACGACAGGGAAGGACACCATATATTTT TRBD1 TRBJ1-3 . TRBV19
CASSHSGTSGQETQYF TGTGCCAGCAGCCATAGCGGGACTAGCGGGCAAGAGACCCAGTACTTC TRBD2 TRBJ2-5 . TRBV3-1/TRBV3-2
CASSPFRSFEKLFF TGTGCCAGCAGCCCATTCCGAAGTTTTGAAAAACTGTTTTTT . TRBJ1-4 . TRBV16
CAWSRGYGNTIYF TGTGCCTGGAGTAGAGGGTACGGAAACACCATATATTTT . TRBJ1-3 . TRBV30
CASSLTASWGYEQYF TGTGCCAGCAGCTTAACGGCTTCATGGGGGTACGAGCAGTACTTC . TRBJ2-7 . TRBV11-2
CASSAPGGLFF TGTGCCAGCAGTGCCCCGGGTGGGCTGTTTTTT . TRBJ2-2 . TRBV28
CASSIGGLSTDTQYF TGTGCCAGTAGTATCGGGGGGCTGAGCACAGATACGCAGTATTTT . TRBJ2-3 few TRBV19
CASSPTGDYGYTF TGTGCCAGCTCACCGACAGGGGATTATGGCTACACCTTC TRBD1 TRBJ1-2 . TRBV18